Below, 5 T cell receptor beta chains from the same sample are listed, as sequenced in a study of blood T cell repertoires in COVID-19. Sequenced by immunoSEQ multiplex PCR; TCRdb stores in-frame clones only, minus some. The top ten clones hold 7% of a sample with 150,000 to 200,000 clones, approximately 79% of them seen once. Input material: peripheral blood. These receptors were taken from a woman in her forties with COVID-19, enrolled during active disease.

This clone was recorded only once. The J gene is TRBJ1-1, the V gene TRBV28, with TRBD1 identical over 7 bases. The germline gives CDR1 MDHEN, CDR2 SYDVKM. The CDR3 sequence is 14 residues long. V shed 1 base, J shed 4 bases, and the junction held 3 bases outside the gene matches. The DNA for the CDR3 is TGTGCCAGCAGTTTATTACAGGGGAGCACTGAAGCTTTCTTT. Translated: CASSLLQGSTEAFF. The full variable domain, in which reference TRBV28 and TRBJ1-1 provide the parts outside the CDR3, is DVKVTQSSRYLVKRTGEKVFLECVQDMDHENMFWYRQDPGLGLRLIYFSYDVKMKEKGDIPEGYSVSREKKERFSLILESASTNQTSMYLCASSLLQGSTEAFFGQGTRLTVV.

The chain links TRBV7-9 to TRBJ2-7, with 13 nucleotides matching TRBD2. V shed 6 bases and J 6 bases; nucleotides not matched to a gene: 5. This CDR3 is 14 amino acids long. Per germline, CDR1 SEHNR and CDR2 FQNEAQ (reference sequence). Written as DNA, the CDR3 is TGTGCCAGCAGAGGACTAGCGGGAGACGTCGAGCAGTACTTC. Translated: CASRGLAGDVEQYF.

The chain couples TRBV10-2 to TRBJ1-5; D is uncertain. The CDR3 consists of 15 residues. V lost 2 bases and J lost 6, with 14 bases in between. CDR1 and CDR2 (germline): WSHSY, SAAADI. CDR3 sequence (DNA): TGCGCCAGCAGTGAGGGCAGGTCCTCAAGTCAGCCCCAGCATTTT. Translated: CASSEGRSSSQPQHF.

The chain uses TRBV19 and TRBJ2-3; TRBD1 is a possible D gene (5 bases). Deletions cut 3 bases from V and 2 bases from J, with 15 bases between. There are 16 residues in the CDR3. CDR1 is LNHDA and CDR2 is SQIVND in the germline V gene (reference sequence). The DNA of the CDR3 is TGTGCCAGTAGTATCGTCGGCCAGGGAAACACAGATACGCAGTATTTT. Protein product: CASSIVGQGNTDTQYF.

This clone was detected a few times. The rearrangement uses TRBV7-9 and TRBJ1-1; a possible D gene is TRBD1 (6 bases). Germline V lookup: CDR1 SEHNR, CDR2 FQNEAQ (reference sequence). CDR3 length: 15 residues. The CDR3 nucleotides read TGTGCGAGCGGGGGCGACAGGATCATGAACACTGAAGCTTTCTTT. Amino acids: CASGGDRIMNTEAFF. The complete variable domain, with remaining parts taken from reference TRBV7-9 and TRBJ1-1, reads DTGVSQNPRHKITKRGQNVTFRCDPISEHNRLYWYRQTLGQGPEFLTYFQNEAQLEKSRLLSDRFSAERPKGSFSTLEIQRTEQGDSAMYLCASGGDRIMNTEAFFGQGTRLTVV.